A single sample is the source of the 19 T cell receptor beta chains below, sequenced in a study of blood T cell repertoires in COVID-19. TCRdb's table, derived via immunoSEQ multiplex PCR, lists solely in-frame clones and lacks some. The data contain roughly 70,000 clones, about 82% of them singletons. Sequenced: peripheral blood. These receptors were collected from a human donor in a cohort sampled during active COVID-19.

The chain employs TRBV7-3 and TRBJ2-7; 7 bases line up with TRBD2. The V gene end was trimmed by 4 bases and the J gene end by 7 bases; junction bases not matched to a gene: 7. Germline CDR1 is SGHTA and CDR2 is FQGTGA. CDR3 length: 13 amino acids. CDR3 sequence: CASSYSAGWEQYF. Here the CDR3 DNA reads TGTGCCAGCAGCTACTCAGCGGGATGGGAGCAGTACTTC.

The rearrangement links TRBV9 to TRBJ2-7, with TRBD1 identical over 7 bases. Germline V CDR1 and CDR2: SGDLS, YYNGEE. Trimming took 3 bases from V and 4 from J; bases not matched to a gene: 7. There are 14 residues in the CDR3. CDR3 DNA: TGTGCCAGCAGCGCCGGGACAGAAATATACGAGCAGTACTTC. This sequence encodes CASSAGTEIYEQYF.

This rearrangement joins TRBV5-1 to TRBJ1-1; D gene unclear. Germline CDR1 SGHRS, CDR2 YFSETQ. V lost 1 base and J lost 0, with 7 bases in between. The CDR3 is made up of 14 amino acids. For the CDR3, the DNA is TGCGCCAGCAGCTTGCAACTACTGAACACTGAAGCTTTCTTT. This codes for CASSLQLLNTEAFF. The full variable domain, completed using reference TRBV5-1 and TRBJ1-1, is KAGVTQTPRYLIKTRGQQVTLSCSPISGHRSVSWYQQTPGQGLQFLFEYFSETQRNKGNFPGRFSGRQFSNSRSEMNVSTLELGDSALYLCASSLQLLNTEAFFGQGTRLTVV.

V usage is TRBV24-1 and J usage is TRBJ2-2; TRBD1 agrees at 8 bases. The CDR3 contains 15 residues. Trimming took 6 bases from V and 7 from J; bases not matched to a gene: 9. CDR1 is KGHDR and CDR2 is SFDVKD in the germline V gene. The CDR3 spells CATSTSGGWVGELFF. The DNA for the CDR3 is TGTGCCACCAGTACATCAGGGGGCTGGGTCGGGGAGCTGTTTTTT.

The chain couples TRBV19 to TRBJ2-7; 9 positions agree with TRBD1. CDR3 size: 15 residues. V gave up 5 bases and J gave up 4 bases; unmatched junction bases: 9. Germline-derived CDR1 and CDR2 are LNHDA and SQIVND (reference sequence). The CDR3 coding sequence is TGTGCCAGTAGTTCGACAGGGGGAGGCGTTTACGAGCAGTACTTC. Its translation: CASSSTGGGVYEQYF.

The chain links TRBV5-1 to TRBJ2-1; 7 bases agree with TRBD1. Germline trimming cut 4 bases from V and 3 bases from J; bases unmatched to any gene: 4. This CDR3 is built from 14 residues. CDR1 is SGHRS and CDR2 is YFSETQ in the germline V gene. CDR3 in DNA: TGCGCCAGCAGCCCCGGGGACAGCTACAATGAGCAGTTCTTC. Residues: CASSPGDSYNEQFF.

The V gene is TRBV19, the J gene TRBJ2-6; TRBD1 matches at 7 bases. The germline gives CDR1 LNHDA, CDR2 SQIVND (reference sequence). The CDR3 loop spans 18 amino acids. The ends lost 0 bases at V and 4 bases at J; junction bases unmatched: 9. The CDR3 protein is CASSIEGRGSQGANVLTF. In DNA, the CDR3 is TGTGCCAGTAGTATAGAGGGCAGGGGGAGTCAAGGGGCCAACGTCCTGACTTTC.

This chain joins TRBV24-1 and TRBJ2-7, with 14 bases that match TRBD2. The CDR3 is 17 residues long. The V segment lost 4 bases and the J segment 4 bases; nucleotides outside the gene matches: 8. Germline CDR1 reads KGHDR; CDR2 reads SFDVKD. DNA of the CDR3: TGTGCCACCAGTGACTCCGGGACTAGCGGGAGAAGGTACGAGCAGTACTTC. It translates to CATSDSGTSGRRYEQYF.

The V gene is TRBV11-3, the J gene TRBJ1-1; 9 bases align to TRBD1. CDR1 and CDR2 (germline): SGHNT, YENEEA. Trimming at V came to 5 bases and at J to 7 bases, leaving 5 bases not matched to a gene. The CDR3 runs 13 residues. In DNA, the CDR3 is TGTGCCAGCAGCCGGGGACAGGGTGGTGAAGCTTTCTTT. Residues: CASSRGQGGEAFF.

As DNA, the CDR3 is TGTGCCAGCAGTTCCCCCAGGGCGGCGTACAATGAGCAGTTCTTC. Protein product: CASSSPRAAYNEQFF. The V call is TRBV27, the J call TRBJ2-1, with D possibly matching TRBD1 (5 bases). The CDR3 totals 15 residues. The germline V gene encodes CDR1 MNHEY and CDR2 SMNVEV (reference sequence). The V end was cut by 4 bases, the J end by 4 bases, with 14 bases between.

This clone was observed a few times. The chain uses TRBV7-9 and TRBJ1-2; the D gene is possibly TRBD1 (6 bases). The germline gives CDR1 SEHNR, CDR2 FQNEAQ (reference sequence). V lost 8 bases to trimming and J lost 4 bases, with 8 bases between them. The length of the CDR3 is 11 residues. In DNA form, the CDR3 reads TGTGCCAGCGGGGGCGTCTATGGCTACACCTTC. This encodes CASGGVYGYTF.

The chain has TRBV6-5 and TRBJ2-5, with a weak D call TRBD2 (5 bases). Trimming took 6 bases from V and 3 from J, leaving 8 bases between them. CDR1 is MNHEY, CDR2 SVGAGI, per germline. The CDR3 totals 12 residues. The CDR3 loop is CASRSGKETQYF. Written as DNA, the CDR3 is TGTGCCAGCAGAAGCGGAAAAGAGACCCAGTACTTC.

This chain joins TRBV2 and TRBJ2-7, with a weak D call TRBD2 (5 bases). This CDR3 spans 14 amino acids. Germline CDR1 is SNHLY and CDR2 is FYNNEI. Deletions cut 7 bases from V and 2 bases from J, with 15 bases between. CDR3 sequence (DNA): TGTGCCAGCACGGACTTAACAAAGGCCTACGAGCAGTACTTC. Its protein product is CASTDLTKAYEQYF.

J is TRBJ2-7 and V is TRBV24-1; maybe TRBD2 (6 bases). CDR3 size: 13 residues. V was shortened by 10 bases and J by 3 bases, with 15 bases between the two germline ends. From germline, CDR1 is KGHDR and CDR2 SFDVKD. The CDR3 region is CATPRERFYEQYF. DNA for the CDR3: TGTGCCACACCTCGGGAGCGGTTCTACGAGCAGTACTTC.

The J gene is TRBJ2-3, the V gene TRBV29-1; D is undetermined. The V end lost 6 bases, the J end lost 8 bases, and 24 bases lay between the germline ends. The CDR3 runs to 15 residues. CDR1 SQVTM and CDR2 ANQGSEA come from the germline V gene. DNA for the CDR3: TGCAGCGTCGACCCTCACGACTCCCCAGCCGGTACGCAGTATTTT. This sequence encodes CSVDPHDSPAGTQYF.

The V and J genes are TRBV5-6 and TRBJ2-7; TRBD2 matches 10 bases. The CDR3 totals 15 residues. Germline V gives CDR1 SGHDT, CDR2 YYEEEE. The V gene end was trimmed by 0 bases and the J gene end by 6 bases; junction bases not matched to a gene: 6. The CDR3 nucleotides read TGTGCCAGCAGCTTGGGGACTAGCGGAGTTGGCGAGCAGTACTTC. It yields the protein CASSLGTSGVGEQYF.

The chain joins TRBV3-1 (or the pseudogene TRBV3-2) to TRBJ1-4; TRBD1 matches at 9 bases. Germline assignment: CDR1 LGHDT and CDR2 YNNKEL (reference sequence). V lost 4 bases and J lost 4; bases outside the gene matches: 7. CDR3 length: 16 amino acids. CDR3 in amino acids: CASSRPTGGGNEKLFF. CDR3 nucleotide sequence: TGTGCCAGCAGCCGCCCGACAGGGGGGGGTAATGAAAAACTGTTTTTT.

The chain employs TRBV20-1 and TRBJ2-7; 7 bases are shared with TRBD2. In germline, CDR1 is DFQATT, CDR2 SNEGSKA (reference sequence). This CDR3 comprises 15 residues. The J segment lost 1 base and the V segment lost 3 bases, leaving 9 bases of the junction unmatched. CDR3 in amino acids: CSASRPRGGSYEQYF. CDR3 sequence (DNA): TGCAGTGCTAGTCGCCCGCGGGGAGGGTCCTACGAGCAGTACTTC.

This rearrangement joins TRBV5-1 to TRBJ2-5; 11 bases are a match to TRBD2. The germline V gene encodes CDR1 SGHRS and CDR2 YFSETQ. The CDR3 totals 15 residues. The junction had 7 bases not matched to a gene; V was cut back by 4 bases and J by 5 bases. CDR3 in DNA: TGCGCCAGCAGCCGACTAGCGGGAATCGGGGAGACCCAGTACTTC. As protein: CASSRLAGIGETQYF. Full variable domain (remainder filled in from reference TRBV5-1 and TRBJ2-5): KAGVTQTPRYLIKTRGQQVTLSCSPISGHRSVSWYQQTPGQGLQFLFEYFSETQRNKGNFPGRFSGRQFSNSRSEMNVSTLELGDSALYLCASSRLAGIGETQYFGPGTRLLVL.